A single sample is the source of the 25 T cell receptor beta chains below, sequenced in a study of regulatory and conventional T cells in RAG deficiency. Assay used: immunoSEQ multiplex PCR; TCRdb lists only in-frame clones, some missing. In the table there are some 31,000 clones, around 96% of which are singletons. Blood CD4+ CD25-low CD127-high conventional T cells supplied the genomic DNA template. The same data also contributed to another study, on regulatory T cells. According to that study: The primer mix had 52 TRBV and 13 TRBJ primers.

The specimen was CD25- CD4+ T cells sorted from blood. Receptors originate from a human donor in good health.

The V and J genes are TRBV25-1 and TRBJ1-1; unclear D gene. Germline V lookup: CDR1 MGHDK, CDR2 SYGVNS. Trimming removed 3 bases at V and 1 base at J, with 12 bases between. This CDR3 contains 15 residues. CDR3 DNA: TGTGCCAGCAGTGAGGCAGGCAGTACGAACACTGAAGCTTTCTTT. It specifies CASSEAGSTNTEAFF.

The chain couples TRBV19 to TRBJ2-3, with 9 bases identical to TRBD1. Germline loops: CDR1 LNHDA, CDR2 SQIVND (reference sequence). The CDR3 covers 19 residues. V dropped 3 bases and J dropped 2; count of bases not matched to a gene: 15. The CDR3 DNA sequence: TGTGCCAGTAGTATTGGGACAGGGACATTCCCGCTACTCACAGATACGCAGTATTTT. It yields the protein CASSIGTGTFPLLTDTQYF.

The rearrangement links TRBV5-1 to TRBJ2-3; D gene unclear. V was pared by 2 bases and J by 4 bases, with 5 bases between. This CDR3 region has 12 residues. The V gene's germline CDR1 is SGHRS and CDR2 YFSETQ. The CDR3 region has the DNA TGCGCCAGCAGCTTTGGGCCAGATACGCAGTATTTT. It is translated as CASSFGPDTQYF.

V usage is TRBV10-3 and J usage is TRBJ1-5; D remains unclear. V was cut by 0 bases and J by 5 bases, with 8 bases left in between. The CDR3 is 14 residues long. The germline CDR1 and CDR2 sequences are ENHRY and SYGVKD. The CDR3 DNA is TGTGCCATCAGTGAGTCGAGGAGTGATCAGCCCCAGCATTTT. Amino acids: CAISESRSDQPQHF.

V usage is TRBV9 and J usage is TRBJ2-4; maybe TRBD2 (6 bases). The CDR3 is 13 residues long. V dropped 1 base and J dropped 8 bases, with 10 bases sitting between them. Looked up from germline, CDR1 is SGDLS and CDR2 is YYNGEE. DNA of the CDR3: TGTGCCAGCAGCGTACAGGGAGGAGACATTCAGTACTTC. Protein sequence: CASSVQGGDIQYF.

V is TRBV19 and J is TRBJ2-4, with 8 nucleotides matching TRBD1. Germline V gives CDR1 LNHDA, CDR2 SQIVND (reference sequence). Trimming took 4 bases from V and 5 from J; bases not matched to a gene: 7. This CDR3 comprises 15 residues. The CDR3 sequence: CASSRGAGGQNIQYF. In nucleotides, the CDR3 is TGTGCCAGTAGTAGGGGGGCAGGGGGCCAAAACATTCAGTACTTC.

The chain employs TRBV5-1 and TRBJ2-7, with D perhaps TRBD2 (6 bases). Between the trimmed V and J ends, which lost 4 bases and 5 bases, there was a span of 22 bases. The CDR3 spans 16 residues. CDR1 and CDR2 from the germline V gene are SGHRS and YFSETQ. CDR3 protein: CASSPQGGRVSNEQYF. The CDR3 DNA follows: TGCGCCAGCAGCCCCCAAGGAGGGAGAGTCTCTAACGAGCAGTACTTC. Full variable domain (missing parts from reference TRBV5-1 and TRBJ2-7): KAGVTQTPRYLIKTRGQQVTLSCSPISGHRSVSWYQQTPGQGLQFLFEYFSETQRNKGNFPGRFSGRQFSNSRSEMNVSTLELGDSALYLCASSPQGGRVSNEQYFGPGTRLTVT.

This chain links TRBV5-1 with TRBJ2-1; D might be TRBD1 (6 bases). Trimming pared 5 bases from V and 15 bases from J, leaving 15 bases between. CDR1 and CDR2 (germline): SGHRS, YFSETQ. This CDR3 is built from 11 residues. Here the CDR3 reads CASRAEGERFF. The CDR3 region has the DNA TGCGCCAGCAGGGCTGAGGGGGAACGGTTCTTC. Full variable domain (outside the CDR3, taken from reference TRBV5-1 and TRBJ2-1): KAGVTQTPRYLIKTRGQQVTLSCSPISGHRSVSWYQQTPGQGLQFLFEYFSETQRNKGNFPGRFSGRQFSNSRSEMNVSTLELGDSALYLCASRAEGERFFGPGTRLTVL.

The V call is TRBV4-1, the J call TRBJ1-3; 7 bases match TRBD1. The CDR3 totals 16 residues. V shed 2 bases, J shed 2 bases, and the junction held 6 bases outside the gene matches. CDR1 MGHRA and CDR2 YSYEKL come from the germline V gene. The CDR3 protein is CASSQPGQKTGNTIYF. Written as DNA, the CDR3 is TGCGCCAGCAGCCAACCGGGACAGAAGACTGGAAACACCATATATTTT.

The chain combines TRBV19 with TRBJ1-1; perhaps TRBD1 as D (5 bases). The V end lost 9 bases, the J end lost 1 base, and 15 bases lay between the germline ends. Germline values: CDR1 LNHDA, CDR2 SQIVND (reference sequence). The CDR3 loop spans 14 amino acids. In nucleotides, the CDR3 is TGTGCCAGCCCCAGGGACTCAGAGAACACTGAAGCTTTCTTT. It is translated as CASPRDSENTEAFF.

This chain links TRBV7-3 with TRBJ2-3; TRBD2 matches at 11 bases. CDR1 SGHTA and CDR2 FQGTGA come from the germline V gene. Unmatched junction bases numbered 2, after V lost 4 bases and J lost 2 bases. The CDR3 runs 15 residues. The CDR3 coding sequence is TGTGCCAGCAGCTCGACTAGCGGGGCCACAGATACGCAGTATTTT. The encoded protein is CASSSTSGATDTQYF.

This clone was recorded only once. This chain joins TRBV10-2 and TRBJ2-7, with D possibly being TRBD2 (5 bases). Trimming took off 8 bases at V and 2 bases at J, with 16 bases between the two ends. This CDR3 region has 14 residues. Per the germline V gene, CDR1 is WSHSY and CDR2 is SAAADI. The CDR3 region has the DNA TGCGCCAGCGCCAGGAGGCAGATAACCTACGAGCAGTACTTC. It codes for CASARRQITYEQYF.

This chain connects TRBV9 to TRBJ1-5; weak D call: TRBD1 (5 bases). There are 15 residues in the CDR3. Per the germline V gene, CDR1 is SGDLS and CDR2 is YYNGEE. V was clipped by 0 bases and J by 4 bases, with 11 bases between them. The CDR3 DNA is TGTGCCAGCAGCGTAGGGGGGGAGTATAATCAGCCCCAGCATTTT. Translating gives CASSVGGEYNQPQHF.

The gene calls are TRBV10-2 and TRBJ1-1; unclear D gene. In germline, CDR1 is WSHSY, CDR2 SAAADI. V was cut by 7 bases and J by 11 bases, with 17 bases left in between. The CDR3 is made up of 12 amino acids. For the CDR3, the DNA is TGCGCCAGCACTGACGTACCGGAGGTGGCTTTCTTT. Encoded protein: CASTDVPEVAFF.

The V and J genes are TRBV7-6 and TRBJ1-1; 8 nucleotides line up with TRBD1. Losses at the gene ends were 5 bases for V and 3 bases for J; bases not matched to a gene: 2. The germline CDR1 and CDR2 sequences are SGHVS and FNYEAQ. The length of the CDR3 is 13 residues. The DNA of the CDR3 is TGTGCCAGCAGCACGACAGGGGACACTGAAGCTTTCTTT. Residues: CASSTTGDTEAFF. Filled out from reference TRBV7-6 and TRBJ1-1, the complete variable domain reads GAGVSQSPRYKVTKRGQDVALRCDPISGHVSLYWYRQALGQGPEFLTYFNYEAQQDKSGLPNDRFSAERPEGSISTLTIQRTEQRDSAMYRCASSTTGDTEAFFGQGTRLTVV.

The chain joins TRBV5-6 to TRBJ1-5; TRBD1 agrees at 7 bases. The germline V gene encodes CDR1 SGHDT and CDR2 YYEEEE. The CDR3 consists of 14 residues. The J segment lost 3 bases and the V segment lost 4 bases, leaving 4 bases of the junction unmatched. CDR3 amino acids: CASSADRVNQPQHF. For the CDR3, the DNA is TGTGCCAGCAGCGCCGACAGGGTCAATCAGCCCCAGCATTTT. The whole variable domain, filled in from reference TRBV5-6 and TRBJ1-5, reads DAGVTQSPTHLIKTRGQQVTLRCSPKSGHDTVSWYQQALGQGPQFIFQYYEEEERQRGNFPDRFSGHQFPNYSSELNVNALLLGDSALYLCASSADRVNQPQHFGDGTRLSIL.

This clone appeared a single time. The CDR3, as DNA: TGCGCCAGCAGCTTGGAGGGTTCAGGGGTGGTCTATGGCTACACCTTC. This gives the protein CASSLEGSGVVYGYTF. V and J are TRBV5-1 and TRBJ1-2; D perhaps matches TRBD1 (6 bases). Trimming removed 0 bases from V and 4 bases from J, with 16 bases in between. This CDR3 contains 16 residues. CDR1 SGHRS and CDR2 YFSETQ come from the germline V gene.

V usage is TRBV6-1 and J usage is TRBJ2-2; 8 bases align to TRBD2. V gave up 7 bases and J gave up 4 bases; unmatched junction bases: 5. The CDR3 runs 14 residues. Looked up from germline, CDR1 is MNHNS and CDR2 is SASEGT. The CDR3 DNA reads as TGTGCCAGCACGGGAGGGGCGGGCACCGGGGAGCTGTTTTTT. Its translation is CASTGGAGTGELFF.

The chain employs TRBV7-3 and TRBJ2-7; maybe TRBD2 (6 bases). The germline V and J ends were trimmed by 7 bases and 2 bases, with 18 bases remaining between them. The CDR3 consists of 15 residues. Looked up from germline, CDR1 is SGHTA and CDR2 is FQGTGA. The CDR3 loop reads CASTLSRGSPYEQYF. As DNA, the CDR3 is TGTGCCAGCACCCTCTCCCGGGGGTCTCCCTACGAGCAGTACTTC.

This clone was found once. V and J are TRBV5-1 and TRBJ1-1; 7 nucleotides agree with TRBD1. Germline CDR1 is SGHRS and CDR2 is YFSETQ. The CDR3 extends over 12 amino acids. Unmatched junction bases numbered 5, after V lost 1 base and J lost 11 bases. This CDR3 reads CASSLNEGAAFF. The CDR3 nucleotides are TGCGCCAGCAGCTTGAATGAGGGGGCGGCTTTCTTT.

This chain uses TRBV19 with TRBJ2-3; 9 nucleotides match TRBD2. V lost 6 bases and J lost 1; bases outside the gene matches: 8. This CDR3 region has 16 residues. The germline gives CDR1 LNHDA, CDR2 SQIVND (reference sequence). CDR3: CASSPLAGRRTDTQYF. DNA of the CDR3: TGTGCCAGTAGCCCCCTAGCGGGGCGACGCACAGATACGCAGTATTTT.

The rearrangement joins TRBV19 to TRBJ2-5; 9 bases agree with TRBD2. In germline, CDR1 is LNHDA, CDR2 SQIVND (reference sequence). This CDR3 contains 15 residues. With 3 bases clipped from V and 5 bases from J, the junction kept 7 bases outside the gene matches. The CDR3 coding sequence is TGTGCCAGTAGTATTGGCGGGGGGGTCGCGGAGACCCAGTACTTC. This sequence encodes CASSIGGGVAETQYF. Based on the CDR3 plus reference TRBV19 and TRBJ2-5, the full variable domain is DGGITQSPKYLFRKEGQNVTLSCEQNLNHDAMYWYRQDPGQGLRLIYYSQIVNDFQKGDIAEGYSVSREKKESFPLTVTSAQKNPTAFYLCASSIGGGVAETQYFGPGTRLLVL.

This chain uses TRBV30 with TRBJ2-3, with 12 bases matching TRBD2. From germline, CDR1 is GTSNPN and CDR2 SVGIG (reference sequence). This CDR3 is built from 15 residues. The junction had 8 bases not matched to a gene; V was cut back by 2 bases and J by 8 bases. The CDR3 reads CAWSPTSGGLGTQYF. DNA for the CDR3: TGTGCCTGGAGTCCAACTAGCGGGGGGCTAGGTACGCAGTATTTT.

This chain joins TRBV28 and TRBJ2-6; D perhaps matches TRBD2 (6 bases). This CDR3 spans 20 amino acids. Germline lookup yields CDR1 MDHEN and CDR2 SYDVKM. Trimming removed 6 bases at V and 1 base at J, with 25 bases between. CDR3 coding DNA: TGTGCCAGCAGGCGGCCGGGACTCGCTCCCAGGATGTCTGGGGCCAACGTCCTGACTTTC. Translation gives CASRRPGLAPRMSGANVLTF.

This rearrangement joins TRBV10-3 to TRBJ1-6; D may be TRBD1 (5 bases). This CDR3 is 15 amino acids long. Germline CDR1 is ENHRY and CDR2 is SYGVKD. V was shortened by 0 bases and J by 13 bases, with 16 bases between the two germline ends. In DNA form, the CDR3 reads TGTGCCATCAGTGAGTCAAAACGGGGGGAGACCCCCCTCCACTTT. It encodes CAISESKRGETPLHF.